This T cell receptor beta chain was captured in a study of beta chain features in type 1 diabetes. Study-level information: All samples combined gave under 110,000,000 sorted cells for examination. Study-wide findings and caveats: Shortening of TCRB CDR3s, moderate but significant, appeared in all four CD4+ subsets of Type 1 diabetes patients. Patients with type 1 diabetes showed fewer VDJ junction insertions and more deletions.

The V gene's germline CDR1 is SEHNR and CDR2 FQNEAQ (reference sequence). The CDR3 spans 16 residues. The V gene lost 5 bases and the J gene lost 2 bases, with 15 bases spanning the gap. Concerning this clone itself: Its antigen remains unknown.

The authors reverse transcribed all of the isolated RNA, so sequencing captured expressed TCRB transcripts. Roughly 3.5 million reads per sample on average were obtained from naive, central memory and regulatory T cell samples. Only in-frame clones appear in the TCRdb table, and some are missing; sequencing was by immunoSEQ multiplex PCR. The sample lists approximately 150,000 clones, less than 11% occurring once. The chain combines TRBV7-9 with TRBJ1-4; D gene unclear. This clonotype originated in a man aged 18 to 29 in good health. Sequenced: naive CD4+ T cells from blood. CDR3 residues: CASSPSFGSTNEKLFF. Here the CDR3 DNA reads TGTGCCAGCAGCCCATCGTTTGGGAGCACTAATGAAAAACTGTTTTTT.